This TCR beta chain stems from a study of vaccination and CD4 T cells after COVID-19. On the study more broadly: The cells in question were stimulated using overlapping spike peptides derived from SARS-CoV-2, HCoV-NL63, HCoV-OC43 and HCoV-229E. Findings of the study overall: In convalescent patients, 304 of 307 vaccine-specific clones were mono-reactive for SARS-CoV-2 spike.

Cultured CD4+ T cell DNA underwent sequencing with the Oncomine TCR Beta short-read assay. Cultures of CD4+ T cells served as the source for extracting genomic DNA. TCRdb ran MiXCR on the PCR reads and lists one entry per CDR3 protein. The sample carries 20,000 to 25,000 distinct CDR3 sequences, approximately 48% recorded once. This clonotype turned up a few times. As yet, its antigen is unknown. Treatment denoted: roughly ten-day PBMC culture with coronavirus spike peptide pools or control peptides (ViraFEST assay). Each well held over 1.5 million PBMCs in IL-2 (around 9.7 IU/ml) medium with 10 ug/ml peptide pools. What was sequenced was CD4+ T cells from blood, cultured in vitro. The receptor was derived from a human donor who had recovered from COVID-19.

CDR3 bases: TGTGCCAGCACCAGGACAGCAACCGCTGAAGCTTTCTTT. Its protein is CASTRTATAEAFF. V and J are TRBV2 and TRBJ1-1, with TRBD1 as a possible D gene (6 bases). Looked up from germline, CDR1 is SNHLY and CDR2 is FYNNEI. V was trimmed by 7 bases and J by 6 bases, leaving 15 bases between them. The CDR3 sequence is 13 residues long. The variable domain in full, completed from reference TRBV2 and TRBJ1-1, reads EPEVTQTPSHQVTQMGQEVILRCVPISNHLYFYWYRQILGQKVEFLVSFYNNEISEKSEIFDDQFSVERPDGSNFTLKIRSTKLEDSAMYFCASTRTATAEAFFGQGTRLTVV.